This entry describes one TCR beta chain. Assay used: immunoSEQ multiplex PCR; TCRdb lists only in-frame clones, some missing. This table has about 38,000 clones, around 90% appearing once. This record belongs to a study of T cell changes during pregnancy in multiple sclerosis. The germline gives CDR1 SGDLS, CDR2 YYNGEE. The CDR3 spans 14 residues. V lost 10 bases and J 0 bases, leaving 16 bases between the germline ends. This material consisted of CD4+ T cells from peripheral blood mononuclear cells, taken after pregnancy. The TCR sequence derives from a female donor in good health, enrolled as a control in a pregnancy study. The chain combines TRBV9 with TRBJ1-1, with D hard to call. The CDR3 loop is CASAGGQLNTEAFF. In DNA form, the CDR3 reads TGTGCCTCTGCGGGAGGGCAGCTGAACACTGAAGCTTTCTTT.